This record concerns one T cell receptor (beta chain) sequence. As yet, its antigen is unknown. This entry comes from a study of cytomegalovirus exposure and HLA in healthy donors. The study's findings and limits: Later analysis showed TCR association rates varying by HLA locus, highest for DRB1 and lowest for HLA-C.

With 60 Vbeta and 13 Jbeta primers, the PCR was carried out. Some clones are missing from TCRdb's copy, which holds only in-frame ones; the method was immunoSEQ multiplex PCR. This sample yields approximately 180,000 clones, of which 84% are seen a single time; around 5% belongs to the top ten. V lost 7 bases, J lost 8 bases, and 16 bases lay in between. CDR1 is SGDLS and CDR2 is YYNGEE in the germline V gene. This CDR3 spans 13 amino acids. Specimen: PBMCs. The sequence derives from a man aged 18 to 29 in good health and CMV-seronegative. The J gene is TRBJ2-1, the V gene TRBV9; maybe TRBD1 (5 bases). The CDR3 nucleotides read TGTGCCAGCGGACGTTTCCTCAGGGATGAGCAGTTCTTC. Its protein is CASGRFLRDEQFF.